The 2 T cell receptor beta chains reported below all come from one sample, sequenced in a study of blood T cell repertoires in COVID-19 (dated by TCRdb to 2019 to 2021). The receptor library was made with the immunoSEQ multiplex PCR assay. TCRdb took over this immuneACCESS table, retaining in-frame rearrangements with V and J assigned. Such tables are incomplete; in checked studies, under half of the missing clones stem from an unresolved V gene, and the remainder is unexplained. Counted in this sample were about 190,000 clones; less than 85% of them appeared once. Roughly 14% of the sample goes to the ten largest clones. The sequencing sample was made of peripheral blood. The source of these receptors is a man aged 50-60 years who had recovered from COVID-19.

The gene calls are TRBV10-1 and TRBJ2-1, with 7 bases matching TRBD2. The CDR3 contains 16 residues. V was clipped by 4 bases and J by 3 bases; unmatched bases: 9. The germline V gene has CDR1 WNHNN and CDR2 SYGVQD (reference sequence). This CDR3 reads CASSAGGRINYNEQFF. The CDR3 region has the DNA TGCGCCAGCAGTGCCGGCGGGAGAATTAACTACAATGAGCAGTTCTTC.

This clone was detected only a few times. The chain joins TRBV10-3 to TRBJ2-7; TRBD2 might be the D (5 bases). The CDR3 length is 14 residues. The germline V and J ends were trimmed by 0 bases and 5 bases, with 11 bases remaining between them. The germline gives CDR1 ENHRY, CDR2 SYGVKD. CDR3 coding DNA: TGTGCCATCAGTGAGTCGGACTCAGTCGACGAGCAGTACTTC. Residues: CAISESDSVDEQYF.